Presented here are 10 T cell receptor beta chains from one specimen sequenced in a study of OX40 agonist ivuxolimab in advanced cancers. Library creation used the immunoSEQ multiplex PCR assay. TCRdb took over this immuneACCESS table, retaining in-frame rearrangements with V and J assigned. Such tables are incomplete; in checked studies, under half of the missing clones stem from an unresolved V gene, and the remainder is unexplained. The table for this sample lists some 82,000 clones; 91% of them were counted only once. Of the sample, about 2% is held by the ten largest clones. The specimen was CD4+ or CD8+ T cells sorted from blood, collected in a trial of the OX40 agonist ivuxolimab. Receptors were obtained from an adult with an advanced solid tumor such as melanoma, head and neck, liver or kidney cancer.

This chain links TRBV19 with TRBJ1-1; 9 nucleotides match TRBD1. The CDR3 sequence is 14 residues long. The germline V gene encodes CDR1 LNHDA and CDR2 SQIVND (reference sequence). Germline trimming cut 6 bases from V and 5 bases from J; bases unmatched to any gene: 7. The CDR3 sequence: CASRRGGQGTEAFF. Written as DNA, the CDR3 is TGTGCCAGTAGGAGGGGGGGACAGGGAACTGAAGCTTTCTTT.

The chain employs TRBV5-4 and TRBJ2-3, with a weak D call TRBD1 (5 bases). The V end was cut by 8 bases, the J end by 4 bases, with 23 bases between. The CDR3 runs to 16 residues. Germline CDR1 is SGHNT and CDR2 is YYREEE (reference sequence). CDR3 amino acids: CASPSGAAAGADTQYF. Written as DNA, the CDR3 is TGTGCCAGTCCCTCTGGGGCCGCAGCTGGAGCAGATACGCAGTATTTT.

The V call is TRBV5-8, the J call TRBJ2-1; 13 bases are shared with TRBD2. This CDR3 region has 18 residues. V lost 7 bases and J lost 0; bases outside the gene matches: 10. In germline, CDR1 is SGHTS, CDR2 YDEGEE. The CDR3 DNA reads TGTGCCAGCCCAGGCTTCACTAGCGGGAGGGTCTCCTACAATGAGCAGTTCTTC. It yields the protein CASPGFTSGRVSYNEQFF.

The chain links TRBV2 to TRBJ2-1, with a possible D match to TRBD1 (6 bases). The V gene lost 6 bases and the J gene lost 9 bases, with 12 bases spanning the gap. The length of the CDR3 is 12 residues. In germline, CDR1 is SNHLY, CDR2 FYNNEI. The CDR3 DNA sequence: TGTGCCAGCAGATTACAGGGTGGTGAGCAGTTCTTC. As protein: CASRLQGGEQFF. Filled out from reference TRBV2 and TRBJ2-1, the complete variable domain reads EPEVTQTPSHQVTQMGQEVILRCVPISNHLYFYWYRQILGQKVEFLVSFYNNEISEKSEIFDDQFSVERPDGSNFTLKIRSTKLEDSAMYFCASRLQGGEQFFGPGTRLTVL.

The chain links TRBV7-9 to TRBJ2-7; tentatively, D is TRBD1 or TRBD2 (5 bases each). Germline CDR1 SEHNR, CDR2 FQNEAQ (reference sequence). The CDR3 covers 13 residues. V was shortened by 6 bases and J by 9 bases, with 18 bases between the two germline ends. Written as DNA, the CDR3 is TGTGCCAGCAGTTCCGGGACCGAAACGGGGCAGTACTTC. This codes for CASSSGTETGQYF. Supplemented by reference TRBV7-9 and TRBJ2-7, the full variable domain reads DTGVSQNPRHKITKRGQNVTFRCDPISEHNRLYWYRQTLGQGPEFLTYFQNEAQLEKSRLLSDRFSAERPKGSFSTLEIQRTEQGDSAMYLCASSSGTETGQYFGPGTRLTVT.

This clone was observed once. This sequence joins TRBV4-1 and TRBJ2-5; TRBD1 matches at 9 bases. Gene TRBJ2-7 matches the end of the DNA better, so the J call may be wrong. Germline assignment: CDR1 MGHRA and CDR2 YSYEKL. The CDR3 totals 16 residues. Here the CDR3 DNA reads TGCGCCAGCAGCCCCTTTACCGGGACAGGGATCTACGAGCAGTACTTC. Encoded protein: CASSPFTGTGIYEQYF.

This sequence joins TRBV11-2 and TRBJ2-6, with 9 positions matching TRBD1. Germline assignment: CDR1 SGHAT and CDR2 FQNNGV. The CDR3 is 18 amino acids. J lost 1 base, V lost 5 bases, and 9 bases had no gene match. The CDR3 sequence: CASSTNRGRLSGANVLTF. The CDR3 region has the DNA TGTGCCAGCAGCACGAACAGGGGGCGCTTATCTGGGGCCAACGTCCTGACTTTC.

The genes are TRBV6-5 and TRBJ2-2; perhaps TRBD2 as D (5 bases). Germline CDR1 reads MNHEY; CDR2 reads SVGAGI. Trimming removed 11 bases from V and 1 base from J, with 8 bases in between. The length of the CDR3 is 12 residues. The CDR3 DNA follows: TGTGCCGCGGCGGGGAACACCGGGGAGCTGTTTTTT. Amino acids: CAAAGNTGELFF.

This clone appeared a single time. The V and J genes are TRBV2 and TRBJ1-5, with TRBD1 as a possible D gene (5 bases). CDR1 and CDR2 (germline): SNHLY, FYNNEI. CDR3 size: 15 residues. V lost 7 bases and J lost 0, with 13 bases in between. The CDR3 loop is CASKWGEPSNQPQHF. CDR3 DNA sequence: TGTGCCAGCAAGTGGGGGGAGCCTAGCAATCAGCCCCAGCATTTT.

The chain carries TRBV14 and TRBJ2-2; D is possibly TRBD1 or TRBD2 (5 bases each). Germline V CDR1 and CDR2: SGHDN, FVKESK. This CDR3 is built from 15 residues. Trimming took 2 bases from V and 4 from J, leaving 11 bases between them. CDR3 in DNA: TGTGCCAGCAGCCAATACGGGGCAGCCACCGGGGAGCTGTTTTTT. It specifies CASSQYGAATGELFF.